Presented here are 5 T cell receptor beta chains from one specimen sequenced in a study of CD8+CD57+ T cells in acquired aplastic anemia (dated by TCRdb to the late 2010s). Flow cytometry had shown CD8+CD57+ cell expansion in the patients selected for sequencing. Sequencing relied on an Illumina HiSeq 2000. Genomic DNA served as template for TCR beta VDJ combination and CDR3 sequence profiling. TCRdb cleaned the public reads at Q25 with fastp, built clones with MiXCR and kept in-frame beta chains. Under each unique CDR3 protein, matching rows form one entry showing the most common genes and DNA. Within this sample are hundreds of thousands of distinct CDR3 sequences, with roughly half of them counted one time only. 6.5% to 10% of the sample goes to the ten largest clones. The sample was sorted CD4+, CD8+, or CD8+CD57+ T cells (not recorded which) from PBMCs. These receptors came from a human donor with aplastic anemia.

The genes are TRBV24-1 and TRBJ2-1; D unclear. In germline, CDR1 is KGHDR, CDR2 SFDVKD. The CDR3 runs to 13 residues. Trimming stripped 5 bases from V and 4 bases from J, with 8 bases between. CDR3 in DNA: TGTGCCACCAGTGCCGAGATATACAATGAGCAGTTCTTC. The encoded protein is CATSAEIYNEQFF.

The chain joins TRBV24-1 to TRBJ2-7; unclear D gene. The CDR3 runs 12 residues. The germline V and J ends were trimmed by 9 bases and 1 base, with 9 bases remaining between them. In germline, CDR1 is KGHDR, CDR2 SFDVKD. The chain's CDR3 is CATCGRSYEQYF. The CDR3 bases are TGTGCCACCTGTGGCCGATCCTACGAGCAGTACTTC.

Worth noting for this clonotype: A much larger clone lies a single base off, so this may be a read error. The chain employs TRBV7-2 and TRBJ2-1; 7 nucleotides line up with TRBD1. The V gene's germline CDR1 is SGHTA and CDR2 FQGNSA. The CDR3 runs to 16 residues. In nucleotides, the CDR3 is TGTGCCCGCAGCGCCCGGGACAGAGATTCTTACAATGAGCAGTTCTTC. Translating it yields CARSARDRDSYNEQFF.

This clonotype was seen only a few times. The rearrangement uses TRBV6-4 and TRBJ2-1; 8 bases fit TRBD2. Germline-derived CDR1 and CDR2 are MRHNA and SNTAGT. This CDR3 spans 19 amino acids. Trimming at V came to 2 bases and at J to 0 bases, leaving 12 bases not matched to a gene. CDR3 region: CASSDGRSGSPSSYNEQFF. The CDR3 DNA is TGTGCCAGCAGTGACGGCAGGAGCGGGAGCCCTAGCTCCTACAATGAGCAGTTCTTC.

This clonotype came up many times. This sequence joins TRBV15 and TRBJ2-7; D remains unclear. The CDR3 has 15 amino acids. V lost 4 bases to trimming and J lost 2 bases, with 15 bases between them. Looked up from germline, CDR1 is LNHNV and CDR2 is YYDKDF (reference sequence). The CDR3 DNA reads TGTGCCACCAGCAAAGATAGGACGGCTACCTACGAGCAGTACTTC. As protein: CATSKDRTATYEQYF. Full variable domain (rest looked up from reference TRBV15 and TRBJ2-7): DAMVIQNPRYQVTQFGKPVTLSCSQTLNHNVMYWYQQKSSQAPKLLFHYYDKDFNNEADTPDNFQSRRPNTSFCFLDIRSPGLGDTAMYLCATSKDRTATYEQYFGPGTRLTVT.